Below are 21 T cell receptor beta chains sequenced from a single sample in a study of CXCR3-negative and CXCR3-positive naive CD8 T cells. TRB cDNA libraries were made by UMI-labeled 5' RACE. TCRdb processed the 5' RACE reads again and assigns one entry to each CDR3 protein, with no DNA. The table lists approximately 49,000 distinct CDR3 sequences, with 15% in the top ten. The sample was memory CD8+ T cells from blood. These receptors all stem from a human donor in good health. Some clones in this sample may be carry-over from other donors' samples.

This CDR3 is CASSYEVASYEQYF. The V gene is TRBV6-6, the J gene TRBJ2-7. The CDR3 extends over 14 amino acids. Germline V gene lookup returns CDR1 MNHNY and CDR2 SVGAGI (reference sequence).

The rearrangement joins TRBV4-1 to TRBJ1-5. The CDR3 loop spans 15 amino acids. Germline V gene lookup returns CDR1 MGHRA and CDR2 YSYEKL. CDR3 protein: CASSQVGNPYQPQHF.

The chain has TRBV7-9 and TRBJ2-7; TCRdb lists TRBD2, though no DNA is available to test this call. CDR1 is SEHNR and CDR2 is FQNEAQ in the germline V gene (reference sequence). This CDR3 is built from 14 residues. This CDR3 is CASSLADYSYEQYF.

The J gene is TRBJ2-3, the V gene TRBV7-7. This CDR3 comprises 17 residues. From germline, CDR1 is SSHAT and CDR2 FNYEAQ (reference sequence). CDR3 sequence reads: CASSMYPVSLETDTQYF.

This chain joins TRBV28 and TRBJ2-1; absent DNA, TCRdb's TRBD2 call cannot be checked. This CDR3 region has 16 residues. The germline gives CDR1 MDHEN, CDR2 SYDVKM. CDR3 protein: CASSSPRLAGYNEQFF.

V is TRBV7-8 and J is TRBJ2-7; TCRdb outputs TRBD2, but without DNA this stays unchecked. Looked up from germline, CDR1 is SGHVS and CDR2 is FQNEAQ. CDR3 length equals 22 residues. CDR3: CASSLGAPGHTNTSGGAFEQYF. Combining the CDR3 with reference TRBV7-8 and TRBJ2-7 gives the whole variable domain GAGVSQSPRYKVAKRGQDVALRCDPISGHVSLFWYQQALGQGPEFLTYFQNEAQLDKSGLPSDRFFAERPEGSVSTLKIQRTQQEDSAVYLCASSLGAPGHTNTSGGAFEQYFGPGTRLTVT.

The chain recombines TRBV5-1 with TRBJ2-2; with no DNA, the TCRdb D assignment of TRBD1 cannot be verified. The CDR3 covers 16 residues. Germline CDR1 and CDR2: SGHRS and YFSETQ. CDR3 region: CASSTTYREHRKELFF.

The chain combines TRBV3-1 with TRBJ2-2; the D call of TRBD2 rests on TCRdb alone, since no DNA is present to check it. In germline, CDR1 is LGHDT, CDR2 YNNKEL (reference sequence). The CDR3 consists of 14 residues. CDR3 in amino acids: CASSPRDYTGELFF.

V usage is TRBV5-6 and J usage is TRBJ1-1; the TCRdb D gene call, TRBD1, has no DNA to confirm it. The germline gives CDR1 SGHDT, CDR2 YYEEEE. This CDR3 has 14 residues. The CDR3 protein is CASSLQGVITEAFF.

The chain joins TRBV7-9 to TRBJ1-4; TCRdb's D call, TRBD1, is unchecked because there is no DNA. Germline CDR1 SEHNR, CDR2 FQNEAQ (reference sequence). This CDR3 region has 16 residues. The CDR3 protein is CASSSSGQGADEKLFF.

J is TRBJ2-7 and V is TRBV29-1. This CDR3 has 12 residues. Germline assignment: CDR1 SQVTM and CDR2 ANQGSEA. CDR3 in amino acids: CSVDNLSDRRYF.

The V and J genes are TRBV14 and TRBJ2-5; TCRdb's assignment of TRBD1 cannot be checked, as there is no DNA. CDR3 length: 16 residues. The germline V gene encodes CDR1 SGHDN and CDR2 FVKESK. Here the CDR3 reads CASSQDRGGRVETQYF.

The chain couples TRBV5-6 to TRBJ2-3; TCRdb indicates TRBD1, and absent DNA this call remains unverified. CDR1 and CDR2 (germline): SGHDT, YYEEEE. This CDR3 is built from 17 residues. CDR3 in amino acids: CASSSAPGQSKADTQYF.

The V call is TRBV28, the J call TRBJ2-1; TCRdb designates TRBD2, a call that cannot be tested without DNA. There are 19 residues in the CDR3. Germline-derived CDR1 and CDR2 are MDHEN and SYDVKM. CDR3 protein: CASSSRLAGVTSSYNEQFF.

The V gene is TRBV28, the J gene TRBJ2-3; TCRdb names TRBD1, which stays unverified in the absence of DNA. This CDR3 has 11 amino acids. Germline V gene sequence: CDR1 MDHEN, CDR2 SYDVKM. The CDR3 spells CASKGGDTQYF.

J is TRBJ1-5 and V is TRBV11-2; TCRdb gives TRBD1 as the D gene, but with no DNA this cannot be confirmed. There are 16 residues in the CDR3. In germline, CDR1 is SGHAT, CDR2 FQNNGV. The chain's CDR3 is CASSLGTAYSNQPQHF.

V and J are TRBV13 and TRBJ2-7. This CDR3 contains 14 residues. Germline CDR1 and CDR2: PRHDT and FYEKMQ (reference sequence). CDR3 loop: CASSLRGGDYEQYF.

The chain is built from TRBV28 and TRBJ2-6; the D call from TCRdb, TRBD1, cannot be confirmed without DNA. The CDR3 length is 18 residues. CDR1 is MDHEN and CDR2 is SYDVKM in the germline V gene. The CDR3 loop is CASSFWDRVGSGANVLTF.

The chain combines TRBV10-3 with TRBJ1-2; TCRdb reports TRBD1, a call that lacks DNA to check it against. The germline V gene encodes CDR1 ENHRY and CDR2 SYGVKD. The CDR3 runs 15 residues. CDR3 amino acids: CAISDGRVRSEGYTF.

V is TRBV27 and J is TRBJ2-7; TCRdb indicates TRBD1, and absent DNA this call remains unverified. This CDR3 is built from 15 residues. CDR1 is MNHEY, CDR2 SMNVEV, per germline (reference sequence). This CDR3 is CASSVTASSSYEQYF.

The chain uses TRBV20-1 and TRBJ2-1; the TCRdb D gene call, TRBD1, has no DNA to confirm it. The CDR3 totals 11 residues. The V gene's germline CDR1 is DFQATT and CDR2 SNEGSKA (reference sequence). CDR3 residues: CSVPGSNEQFF.